The rows below give T cell receptor beta chains drawn from one sample of a study of T cell repertoires in cytomegalovirus infection. TCRdb ran MiXCR on the reads and lists one entry per CDR3 protein. Of around 900,000 distinct CDR3 sequences in the sample, less than 40% are singletons; the top ten hold around an eighth. These receptors are not linked to any known antigen. Material: cultured CD8+ T cells from PBMCs, obtained from culture after CMV antigen stimulation. These receptors were taken from a human donor in good health (CMV status not recorded). Some clones in this sample may be carry-over from other donors' samples. Both conserved end residues are part of each CDR3. D genes are given only for firm matches. Expanded clones are given a class, and other clones once, few, many or no size at all.

cdr3_nt cdr3_aa j_call d_call clone_size v_call
TGTGCCAGCAGCCCGGGGACAACAGAGACCCAGTACTTC CASSPGTTETQYF TRBJ2-5 NA many TRBV7-8
TGTGCCAGCAGCCTTGTGGGGGAGTCAACCGGGGAGCTGTTTTTT CASSLVGESTGELFF TRBJ2-2 NA few TRBV5-4
TGTGCCAGCAGTTACCCCCTGACAGACTCCTATAACAATGAGCAGTTCTTC CASSYPLTDSYNNEQFF TRBJ2-1 NA NA TRBV6-6
TGTGCCAGTAGTGTACAGGCCCAATCCTATGGCTACACCTTC CASSVQAQSYGYTF TRBJ1-2 NA NA TRBV19
TGTGCCATCAGTGAGGCCCCAGGTGGGCACGAGCAGTACTTC CAISEAPGGHEQYF TRBJ2-7 NA NA TRBV10-3
TGTGCCAGCAGTTATGGTCCGGGGGGATTTAACACTGAAGCTTTCTTT CASSYGPGGFNTEAFF TRBJ1-1 NA many TRBV6-2/TRBV6-3
TGTGCCAGCAGCTCCATCGGTCGGGGAGGAGGTTCCGGAGCTTTCTTT CASSSIGRGGGSGAFF TRBJ1-1 NA NA TRBV7-8
TGCGCCAGCAGCCAAGTCCAGGGGGCTTCCTCTGGAAACACCATATATTTT CASSQVQGASSGNTIYF TRBJ1-3 TRBD1 NA TRBV4-1
TGTGCCAGCAGACTAGCGGGGGAGTTACAAGAGACCCAGTACTTC CASRLAGELQETQYF TRBJ2-5 TRBD2 few TRBV6-1
TGTGCCAGTAGCGAAACTTCAGGGTGGACTGAAGCTTTCTTT CASSETSGWTEAFF TRBJ1-1 NA NA TRBV19
TGTGCCAGCAGTCCCGGAGGGACTGTCCACTATGGCTACACCTTC CASSPGGTVHYGYTF TRBJ1-2 NA NA TRBV6-5
TGTGCCAGCGGTGCCCTACAGGGTCATTCACCCCTCCACTTT CASGALQGHSPLHF TRBJ1-6 NA NA TRBV27
TGTGCCAGTACCCACGGCGGACAGGGATTCTACGAGCAGTACTTC CASTHGGQGFYEQYF TRBJ2-7 TRBD1 NA TRBV2
TGTGCTAGCAGCTCAAACAGGCAGGGTGACCATCCCGAGCAGTTCTTC CASSSNRQGDHPEQFF TRBJ2-1 NA few TRBV7-7
TGTGCCAGCAGCTTAGTGGCGGGGAAACCCAATGAGCAGTTCTTC CASSLVAGKPNEQFF TRBJ2-1 NA NA TRBV13
TGTGCCAGCAGTTACTCTCTTGGAAACACCATATATTTT CASSYSLGNTIYF TRBJ1-3 NA NA TRBV6-5
TGTGCCAGCAGCGTGCAGGGAGCTTTCCAAGAGACCCAGTACTTC CASSVQGAFQETQYF TRBJ2-5 NA few TRBV7-9
TGTGCCTCTTTGGGGGGCGTTATAGCGAACACCGGGGAGCTGTTTTTT CASLGGVIANTGELFF TRBJ2-2 NA NA TRBV19
TGTGCCCTTGTGCAGGGGGCTAGGGTTGGCTACACCTTC CALVQGARVGYTF TRBJ1-2 TRBD1 NA TRBV2
TGTGCCAGCAGTGGCCAGGACAGAAACAATGAGCAGTTCTTC CASSGQDRNNEQFF TRBJ2-1 NA NA TRBV2
TGTACCAGCAGTTACTCGCAGGTACATGGCTACACCTTC CTSSYSQVHGYTF TRBJ1-2 NA NA TRBV6-5
TGCAGTGCTAGCGAGGCCGGATTACGGCTGGTTGAGCAGTTCTTC CSASEAGLRLVEQFF TRBJ2-1 NA NA TRBV20-1
TGCGCCAGCAGCCAACAGTGGACAGCACCAACTAATGAAAAACTGTTTTTT CASSQQWTAPTNEKLFF TRBJ1-4 NA NA TRBV4-3
TGTGCCAGCAGCCCCCAACGACGCCACAATCAGCCCCAGCATTTT CASSPQRRHNQPQHF TRBJ1-5 NA NA TRBV6-2/TRBV6-3
TGCGCCAGCAGCGACAGGGACAGGGATACCGGGGAGCTGTTTTTT CASSDRDRDTGELFF TRBJ2-2 TRBD1 NA TRBV5-1
TGTGCCAGCAGTCCGGACAGGGGCGGCGTCGGGGAGCTGTTTTTT CASSPDRGGVGELFF TRBJ2-2 TRBD1 few TRBV6-5
TGTGCCAGCAGCTCCCTACAGGGGCGACCCTACGAGCAGTACTTC CASSSLQGRPYEQYF TRBJ2-7 TRBD1 few TRBV7-2
TGTGCCAGCAGCTTGGGCACCAAGTCGTACAGGCAAGACTCCTACAATGAGCAGTTCTTC CASSLGTKSYRQDSYNEQFF TRBJ2-1 NA NA TRBV5-5
TGTGCCAGCAGCTTCGGGACAACTGGAAACACCATATATTTT CASSFGTTGNTIYF TRBJ1-3 NA NA TRBV5-6
TGCAGTGCTAGAGGTTGGCTAGCGGGGCAAGAGACCCAGTACTTC CSARGWLAGQETQYF TRBJ2-5 TRBD2 NA TRBV20-1
TGTGCCAGCAGCCCCCCTGGACAGGGAGCTTACAATGAGCAGTTCTTC CASSPPGQGAYNEQFF TRBJ2-1 TRBD1 many TRBV7-9
TGCAGCGTCCTATCCGGGGGGGCTTGGACTGAAGCTTTCTTT CSVLSGGAWTEAFF TRBJ1-1 NA NA TRBV29-1
TGCAGTGCTAGAGATCCCAGCGGGGGCCCGACGTCCTACAATGAGCAGTTCTTC CSARDPSGGPTSYNEQFF TRBJ2-1 TRBD2 NA TRBV20-1
TGTGCCAGCTCACCACGTAGAGGGACTAGCGGATACAATGAGCAGTTCTTC CASSPRRGTSGYNEQFF TRBJ2-1 TRBD2 NA TRBV18
TGTGCTAGTGGTTTGGTTGGGGCAGGGGCCGGAGAAAAACTGTTTTTT CASGLVGAGAGEKLFF TRBJ1-4 NA many TRBV12-5
TGTGCCAGCAGCGGTCATAGGGGGGCGATCCAAGAGACCCAGTACTTC CASSGHRGAIQETQYF TRBJ2-5 NA NA TRBV6-5
TGTGCCAGCAGCCCTGTGTCCCTGAAGCCCTACAATGAGCAGTTCTTC CASSPVSLKPYNEQFF TRBJ2-1 NA NA TRBV5-3
TGTGCCAGCAGCTCCACCAGGGGGGAAGGCGGCTCCTACAATGAGCAGTTCTTC CASSSTRGEGGSYNEQFF TRBJ2-1 NA NA TRBV5-6
TGTGCCAGCACCTTGACAGAGGTTCGGCATGAGCAGTTCTTC CASTLTEVRHEQFF TRBJ2-1 NA many TRBV6-6
TGTGCCAGCAGCATTGGGACAGGCAAGGGAGCCCAGCATTTT CASSIGTGKGAQHF TRBJ1-5 TRBD1 NA TRBV27
TGTGCCAGCAGAGGACAGGCCTCCTACGAGCAGTACTTC CASRGQASYEQYF TRBJ2-7 TRBD1 NA TRBV7-4
TGTGCCAACAGTTACAGAGAATCGAACACCGGGGAGCTGTTTTTT CANSYRESNTGELFF TRBJ2-2 NA NA TRBV27
TGTGCCACCAGTGTCCCCGGAGACCGAGAGCAGTTCTTC CATSVPGDREQFF TRBJ2-1 NA few TRBV24-1
TGTGCCAGTAGTATAAGGGGTAGCGGTAGAAGGACTGAAGCTTTCTTT CASSIRGSGRRTEAFF TRBJ1-1 NA NA TRBV19
TGTGCCAGCACCACGATTGGGGTGGTCAATGAGCAGTTCTTC CASTTIGVVNEQFF TRBJ2-1 NA NA TRBV6-6
TGTGCCAGCAGTTTTTTAACACAAGAGACCCAGTACTTC CASSFLTQETQYF TRBJ2-5 NA NA TRBV27
TGTGCCAGCAGCGGCCGGGACAGGGAAGGCTACACCTTC CASSGRDREGYTF TRBJ1-2 TRBD1 NA TRBV9
TGTGCCACCAGTGACTGGGGGGGGCCGGGAGATACGCAGTATTTT CATSDWGGPGDTQYF TRBJ2-3 NA NA TRBV24-1
TGTGCCAGCAGCCGGGGACCATTCGGCACCGGGGAGCTGTTTTTT CASSRGPFGTGELFF TRBJ2-2 NA NA TRBV27
TGTGCCAGCAACTACTTGCCGGGCAGTGGCTACACCTTC CASNYLPGSGYTF TRBJ1-2 NA NA TRBV5-6
TGCAGTGCTAGATCTCTAGGGGGGGCTCGAGAGACCCAGTACTTC CSARSLGGARETQYF TRBJ2-5 NA few TRBV20-1
TGTGCCAGCAGTTTAGGGCCGACCTCTGGAAACACCATATATTTT CASSLGPTSGNTIYF TRBJ1-3 NA NA TRBV27
TGTGCCAGCAGCCTAAGCAGGCCAGATACGCAGTATTTT CASSLSRPDTQYF TRBJ2-3 NA NA TRBV7-9
TGTGCCAGCAGCTTACAGGGGGACGGCCCCTGGGTTGAGCAGTACTTC CASSLQGDGPWVEQYF TRBJ2-7 TRBD1 NA TRBV7-9
TGTGCCAGCCTAGGAGGGGGGACTGAAGCTTTCTTT CASLGGGTEAFF TRBJ1-1 NA NA TRBV7-9